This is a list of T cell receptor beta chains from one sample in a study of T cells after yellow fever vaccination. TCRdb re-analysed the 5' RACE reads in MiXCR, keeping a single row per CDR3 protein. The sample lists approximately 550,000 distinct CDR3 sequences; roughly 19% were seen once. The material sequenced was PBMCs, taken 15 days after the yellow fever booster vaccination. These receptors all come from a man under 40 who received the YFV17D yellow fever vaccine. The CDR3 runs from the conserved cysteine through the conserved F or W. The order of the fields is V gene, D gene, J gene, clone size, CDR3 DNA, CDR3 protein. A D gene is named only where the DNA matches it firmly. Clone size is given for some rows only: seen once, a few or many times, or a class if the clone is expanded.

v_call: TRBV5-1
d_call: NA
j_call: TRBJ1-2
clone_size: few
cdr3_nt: TGCGCCAGCAGCTTGGAGCCGGGAGGCTATGGCTACACCTTC
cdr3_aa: CASSLEPGGYGYTF

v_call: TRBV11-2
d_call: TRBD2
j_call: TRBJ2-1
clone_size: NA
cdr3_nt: TGTGCCAGCAGCTCGGGACTAGCGGGCGCCCACTATTACAATGAGCAGTTCTTC
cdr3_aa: CASSSGLAGAHYYNEQFF

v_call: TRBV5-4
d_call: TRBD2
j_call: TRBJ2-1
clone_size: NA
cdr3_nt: TGTGCCAGCAGCTTTATGCGGACTAGCGGGAGTGGCGACAATGAGCAGTTCTTC
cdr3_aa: CASSFMRTSGSGDNEQFF

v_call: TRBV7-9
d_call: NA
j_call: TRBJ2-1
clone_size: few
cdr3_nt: TGTGCCAGCAGCCGCTTACAGCAGTGGGGCTACAATGAGCAGTTCTTC
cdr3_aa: CASSRLQQWGYNEQFF

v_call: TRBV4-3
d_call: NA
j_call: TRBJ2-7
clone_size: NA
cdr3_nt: TGCGCCAGCAGCCAAGAGGCTCGCTTCGAGCAGTACTTC
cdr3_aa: CASSQEARFEQYF

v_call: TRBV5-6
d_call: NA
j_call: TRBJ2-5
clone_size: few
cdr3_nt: TGTGCCAGCAGACTGCTGACGGAGGGGACCCAGTACTTC
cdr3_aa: CASRLLTEGTQYF

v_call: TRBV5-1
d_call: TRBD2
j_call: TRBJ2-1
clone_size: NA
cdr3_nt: TGCGCCAGCAGCAGGGCCGGGACTAGCGCTTACAATGAGCAGTTCTTC
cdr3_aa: CASSRAGTSAYNEQFF

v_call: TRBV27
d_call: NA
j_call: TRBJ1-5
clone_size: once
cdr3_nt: TGTGCCAGCAGTAGTCGGCAGGCTCTCGGAAATCAGCCCCAGCATTTT
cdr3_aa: CASSSRQALGNQPQHF

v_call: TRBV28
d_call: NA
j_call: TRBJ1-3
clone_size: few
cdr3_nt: TGTGCCAGCAGACAAGGACAGTTGAACACCATATATTTT
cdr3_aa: CASRQGQLNTIYF

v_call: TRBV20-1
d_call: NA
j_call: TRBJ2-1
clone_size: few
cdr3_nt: TGCAGTGCTAGACCTCCCTCGATAGCGAGCTCTGAGCAGTTCTTC
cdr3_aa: CSARPPSIASSEQFF

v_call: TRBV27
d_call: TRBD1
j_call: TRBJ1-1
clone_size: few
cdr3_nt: TGTGCCAGCAGTTTATCCCAGGGGGTTGAAGCTTTCTTT
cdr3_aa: CASSLSQGVEAFF

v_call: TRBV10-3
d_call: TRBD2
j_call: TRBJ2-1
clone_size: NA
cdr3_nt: TGTGCCATCCGGGCGGGAGGTAGCGGCAATGAGCAGTTCTTC
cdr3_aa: CAIRAGGSGNEQFF

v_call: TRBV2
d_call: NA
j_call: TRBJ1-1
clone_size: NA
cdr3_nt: TGTGCCGAGGGCGGGCAGCCGAACACTGAAGCTTTCTTT
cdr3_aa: CAEGGQPNTEAFF

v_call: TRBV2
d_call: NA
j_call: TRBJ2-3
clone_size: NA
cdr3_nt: TGTGCCACCCGGTCGTGGACAAGCACAGATACGCAGTATTTT
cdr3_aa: CATRSWTSTDTQYF